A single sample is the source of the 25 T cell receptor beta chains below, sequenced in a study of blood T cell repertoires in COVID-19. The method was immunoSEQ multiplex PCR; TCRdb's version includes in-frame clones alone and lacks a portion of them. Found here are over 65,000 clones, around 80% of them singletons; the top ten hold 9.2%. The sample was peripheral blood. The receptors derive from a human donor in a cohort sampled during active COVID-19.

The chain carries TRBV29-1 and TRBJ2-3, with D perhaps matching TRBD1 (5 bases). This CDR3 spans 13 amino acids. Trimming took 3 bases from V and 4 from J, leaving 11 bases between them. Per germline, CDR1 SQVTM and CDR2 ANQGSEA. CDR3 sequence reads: CSVDWQGSDTQYF. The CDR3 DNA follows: TGCAGCGTTGATTGGCAGGGATCAGATACGCAGTATTTT.

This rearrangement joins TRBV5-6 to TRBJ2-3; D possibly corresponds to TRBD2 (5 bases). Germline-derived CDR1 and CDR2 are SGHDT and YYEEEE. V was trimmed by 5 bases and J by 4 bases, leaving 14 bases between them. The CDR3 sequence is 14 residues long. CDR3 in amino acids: CASSQPTTSDTQYF. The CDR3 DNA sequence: TGTGCCAGCAGTCAACCGACTACTTCAGATACGCAGTATTTT.

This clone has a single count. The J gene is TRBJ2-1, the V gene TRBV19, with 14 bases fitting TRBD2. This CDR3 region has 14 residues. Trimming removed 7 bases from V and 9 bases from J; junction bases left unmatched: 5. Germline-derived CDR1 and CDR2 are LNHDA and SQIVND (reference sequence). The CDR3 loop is CASTRLAGGGEQFF. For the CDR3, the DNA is TGTGCCAGTACCAGACTAGCGGGAGGGGGTGAGCAGTTCTTC.

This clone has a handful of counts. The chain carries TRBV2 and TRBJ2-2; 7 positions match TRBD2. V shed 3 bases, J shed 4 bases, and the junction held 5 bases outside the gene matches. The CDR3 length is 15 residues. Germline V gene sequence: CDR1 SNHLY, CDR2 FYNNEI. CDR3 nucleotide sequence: TGTGCCAGCAGTGAGGTGCCTAGCGGCACCGGGGAGCTGTTTTTT. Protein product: CASSEVPSGTGELFF. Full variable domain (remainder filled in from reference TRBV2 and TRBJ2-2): EPEVTQTPSHQVTQMGQEVILRCVPISNHLYFYWYRQILGQKVEFLVSFYNNEISEKSEIFDDQFSVERPDGSNFTLKIRSTKLEDSAMYFCASSEVPSGTGELFFGEGSRLTVL.

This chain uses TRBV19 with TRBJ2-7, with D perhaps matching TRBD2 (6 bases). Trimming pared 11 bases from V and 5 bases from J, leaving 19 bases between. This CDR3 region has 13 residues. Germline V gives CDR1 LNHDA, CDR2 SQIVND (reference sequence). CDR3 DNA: TGTGCCTGCTCGTGGAGGGTCGGCAACGAGCAGTACTTC. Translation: CACSWRVGNEQYF. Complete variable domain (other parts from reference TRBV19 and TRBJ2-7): DGGITQSPKYLFRKEGQNVTLSCEQNLNHDAMYWYRQDPGQGLRLIYYSQIVNDFQKGDIAEGYSVSREKKESFPLTVTSAQKNPTAFYLCACSWRVGNEQYFGPGTRLTVT.

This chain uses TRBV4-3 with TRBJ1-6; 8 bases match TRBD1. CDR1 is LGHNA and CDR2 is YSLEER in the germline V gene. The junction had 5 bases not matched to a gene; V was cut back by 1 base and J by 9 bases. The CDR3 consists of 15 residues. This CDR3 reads CASSQGPGGSSPLHF. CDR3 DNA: TGCGCCAGCAGCCAAGGCCCAGGGGGCTCTTCACCCCTCCACTTT.

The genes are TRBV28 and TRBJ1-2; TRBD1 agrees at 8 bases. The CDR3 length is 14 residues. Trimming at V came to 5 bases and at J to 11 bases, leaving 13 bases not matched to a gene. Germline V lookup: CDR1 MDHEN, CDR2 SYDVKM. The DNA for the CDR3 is TGTGCCAGCAGTCTCCCTGGACAGGGAACGGGATACACCTTC. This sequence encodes CASSLPGQGTGYTF.

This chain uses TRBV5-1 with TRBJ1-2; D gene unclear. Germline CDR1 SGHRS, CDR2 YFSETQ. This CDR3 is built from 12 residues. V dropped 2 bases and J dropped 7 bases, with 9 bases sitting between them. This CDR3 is CASSFSSGGYTF. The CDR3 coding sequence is TGCGCCAGCAGCTTCTCTTCGGGTGGCTACACCTTC.

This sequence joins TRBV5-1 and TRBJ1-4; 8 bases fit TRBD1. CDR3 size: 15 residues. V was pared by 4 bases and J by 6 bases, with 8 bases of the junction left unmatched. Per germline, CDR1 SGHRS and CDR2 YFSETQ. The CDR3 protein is CASSRSGTGDEKLFF. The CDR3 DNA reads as TGCGCCAGCAGCCGATCCGGGACAGGAGATGAAAAACTGTTTTTT.

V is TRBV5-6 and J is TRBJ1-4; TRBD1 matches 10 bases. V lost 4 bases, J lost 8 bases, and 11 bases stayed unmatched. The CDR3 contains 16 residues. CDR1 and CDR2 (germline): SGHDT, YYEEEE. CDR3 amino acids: CASSPTGQGLGEKLFF. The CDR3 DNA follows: TGTGCCAGCAGCCCGACGGGACAGGGGTTAGGGGAAAAACTGTTTTTT.

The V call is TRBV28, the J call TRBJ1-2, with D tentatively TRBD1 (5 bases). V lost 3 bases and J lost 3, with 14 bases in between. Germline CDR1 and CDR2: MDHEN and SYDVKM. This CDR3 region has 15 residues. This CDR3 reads CASSFIGGEDYGYTF. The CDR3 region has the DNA TGTGCCAGCAGTTTCATTGGGGGGGAGGACTATGGCTACACCTTC.

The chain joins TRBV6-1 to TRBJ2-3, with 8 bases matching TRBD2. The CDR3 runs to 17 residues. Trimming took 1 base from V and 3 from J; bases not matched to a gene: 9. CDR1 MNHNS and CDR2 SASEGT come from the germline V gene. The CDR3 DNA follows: TGTGCCAGCAGTGAAGAGGGGGAGCGGGAGACAACAGATACGCAGTATTTT. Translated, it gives CASSEEGERETTDTQYF.

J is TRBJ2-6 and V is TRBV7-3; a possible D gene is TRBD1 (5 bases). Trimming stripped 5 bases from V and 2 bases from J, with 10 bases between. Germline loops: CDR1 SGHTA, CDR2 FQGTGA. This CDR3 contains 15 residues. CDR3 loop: CASSPQGTGANVLTF. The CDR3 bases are TGTGCCAGCAGCCCGCAGGGAACTGGGGCCAACGTCCTGACTTTC. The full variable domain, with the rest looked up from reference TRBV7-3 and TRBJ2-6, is GAGVSQTPSNKVTEKGKYVELRCDPISGHTALYWYRQSLGQGPEFLIYFQGTGAADDSGLPNDRFFAVRPEGSVSTLKIQRTERGDSAVYLCASSPQGTGANVLTFGAGSRLTVL.

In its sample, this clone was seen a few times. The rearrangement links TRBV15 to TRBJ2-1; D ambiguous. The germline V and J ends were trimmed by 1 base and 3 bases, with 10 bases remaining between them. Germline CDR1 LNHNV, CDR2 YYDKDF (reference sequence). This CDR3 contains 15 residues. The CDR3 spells CATSRGQQRYNEQFF. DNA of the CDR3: TGTGCCACCAGCAGAGGCCAACAACGCTACAATGAGCAGTTCTTC.

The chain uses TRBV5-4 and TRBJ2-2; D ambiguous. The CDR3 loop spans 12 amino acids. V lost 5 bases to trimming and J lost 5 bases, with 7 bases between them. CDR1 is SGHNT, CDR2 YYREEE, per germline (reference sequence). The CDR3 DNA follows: TGTGCCAGCAGGAGCCTTACCGGGGAGCTGTTTTTT. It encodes CASRSLTGELFF.

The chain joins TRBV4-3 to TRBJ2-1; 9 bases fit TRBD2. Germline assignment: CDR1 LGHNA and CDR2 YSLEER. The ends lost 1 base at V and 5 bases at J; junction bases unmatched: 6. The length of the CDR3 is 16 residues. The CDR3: CASSQVGTSRDNEQFF. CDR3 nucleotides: TGCGCCAGCAGCCAAGTTGGGACTAGCCGCGACAATGAGCAGTTCTTC.

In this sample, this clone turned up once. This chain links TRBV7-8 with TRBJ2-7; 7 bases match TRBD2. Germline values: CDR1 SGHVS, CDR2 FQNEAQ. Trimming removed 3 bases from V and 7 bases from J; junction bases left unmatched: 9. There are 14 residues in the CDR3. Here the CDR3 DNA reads TGTGCCAGCAGCTTCGGGACTACGCTGATGGAGCAGTACTTC. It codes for CASSFGTTLMEQYF.

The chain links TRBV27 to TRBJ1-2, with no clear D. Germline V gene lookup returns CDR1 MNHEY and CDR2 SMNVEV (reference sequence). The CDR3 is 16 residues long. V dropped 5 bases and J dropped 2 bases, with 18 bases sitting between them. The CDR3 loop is CASSLLGGRSNYGYTF. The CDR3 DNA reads TGTGCCAGCAGTCTGTTGGGCGGGAGGTCCAACTATGGCTACACCTTC.

CDR3 sequence (DNA): TGTGCCAGCAGCCCTCGGCCCACGGGCGTCCTGACTTTC. Encoded protein: CASSPRPTGVLTF. The chain carries TRBV5-8 and TRBJ2-6, with D unclear. V was trimmed by 4 bases and J by 12 bases, leaving 14 bases between them. The CDR3 spans 13 residues. The germline gives CDR1 SGHTS, CDR2 YDEGEE.

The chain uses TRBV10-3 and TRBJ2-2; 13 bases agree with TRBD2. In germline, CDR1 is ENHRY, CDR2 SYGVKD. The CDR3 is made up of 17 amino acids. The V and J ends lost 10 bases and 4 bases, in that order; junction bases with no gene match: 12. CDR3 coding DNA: TGTGCCACCGCCGGGACTAGCGGGATCGTGGGCACCGGGGAGCTGTTTTTT. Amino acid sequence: CATAGTSGIVGTGELFF.

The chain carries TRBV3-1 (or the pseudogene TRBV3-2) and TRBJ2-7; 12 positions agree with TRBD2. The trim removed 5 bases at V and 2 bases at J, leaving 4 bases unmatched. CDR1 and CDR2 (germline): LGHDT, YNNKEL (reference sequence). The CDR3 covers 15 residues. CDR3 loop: CASSSGTSGPYEQYF. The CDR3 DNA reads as TGTGCCAGCAGCTCTGGGACTAGCGGGCCCTACGAGCAGTACTTC.

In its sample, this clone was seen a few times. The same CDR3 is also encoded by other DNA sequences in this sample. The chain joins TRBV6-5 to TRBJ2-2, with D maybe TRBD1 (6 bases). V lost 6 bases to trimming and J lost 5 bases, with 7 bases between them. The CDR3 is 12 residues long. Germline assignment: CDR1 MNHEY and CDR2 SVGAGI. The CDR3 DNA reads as TGTGCCAGCAGAACAGGGACCGGGGAGCTGTTTTTT. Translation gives CASRTGTGELFF.

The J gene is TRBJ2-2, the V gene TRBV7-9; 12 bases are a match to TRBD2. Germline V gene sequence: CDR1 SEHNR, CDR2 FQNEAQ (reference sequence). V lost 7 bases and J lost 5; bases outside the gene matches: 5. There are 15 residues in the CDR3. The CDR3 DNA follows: TGTGCCAGCATTTCCGGACTAGCGGGAACCGGGGAGCTGTTTTTT. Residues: CASISGLAGTGELFF. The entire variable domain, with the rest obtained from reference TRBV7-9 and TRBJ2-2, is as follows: DTGVSQNPRHKITKRGQNVTFRCDPISEHNRLYWYRQTLGQGPEFLTYFQNEAQLEKSRLLSDRFSAERPKGSFSTLEIQRTEQGDSAMYLCASISGLAGTGELFFGEGSRLTVL.

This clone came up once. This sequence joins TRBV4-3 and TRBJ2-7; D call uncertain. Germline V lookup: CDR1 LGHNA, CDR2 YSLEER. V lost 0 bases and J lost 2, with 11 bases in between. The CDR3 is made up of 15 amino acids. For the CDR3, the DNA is TGCGCCAGCAGCCAAGATGAGGCGAGCCCCTACGAGCAGTACTTC. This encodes CASSQDEASPYEQYF.

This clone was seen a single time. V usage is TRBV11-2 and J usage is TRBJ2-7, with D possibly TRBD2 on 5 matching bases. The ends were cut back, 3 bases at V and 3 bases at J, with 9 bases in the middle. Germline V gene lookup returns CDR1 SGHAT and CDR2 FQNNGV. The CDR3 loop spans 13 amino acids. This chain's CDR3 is CASSLRRNYEQYF. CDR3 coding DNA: TGTGCCAGCAGCTTGAGGAGGAACTACGAGCAGTACTTC.